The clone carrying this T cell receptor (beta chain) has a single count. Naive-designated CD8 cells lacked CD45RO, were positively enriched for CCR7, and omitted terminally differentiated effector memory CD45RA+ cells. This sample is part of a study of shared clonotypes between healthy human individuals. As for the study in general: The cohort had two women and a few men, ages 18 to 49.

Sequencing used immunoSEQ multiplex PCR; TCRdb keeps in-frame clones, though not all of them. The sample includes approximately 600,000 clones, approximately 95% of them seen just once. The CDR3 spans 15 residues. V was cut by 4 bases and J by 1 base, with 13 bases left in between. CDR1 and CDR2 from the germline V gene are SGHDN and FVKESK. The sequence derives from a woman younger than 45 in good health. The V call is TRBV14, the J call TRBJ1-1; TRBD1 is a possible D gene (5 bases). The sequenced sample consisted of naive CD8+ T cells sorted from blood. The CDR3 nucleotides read TGTGCCAGCAGCCTTCCAGGGTTCGAGAACACTGAAGCTTTCTTT. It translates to CASSLPGFENTEAFF.